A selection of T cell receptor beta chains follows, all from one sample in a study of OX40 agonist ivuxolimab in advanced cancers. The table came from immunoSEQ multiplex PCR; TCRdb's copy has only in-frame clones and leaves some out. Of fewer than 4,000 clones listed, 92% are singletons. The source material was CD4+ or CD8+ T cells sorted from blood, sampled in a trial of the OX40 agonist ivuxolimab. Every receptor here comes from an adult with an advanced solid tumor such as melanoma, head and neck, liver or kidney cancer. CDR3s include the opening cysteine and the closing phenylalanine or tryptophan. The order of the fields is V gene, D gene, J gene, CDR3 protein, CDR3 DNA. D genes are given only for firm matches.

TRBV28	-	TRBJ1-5	CASSLFIRQPQHF	TGTGCCAGCAGTTTGTTTATACGTCAGCCCCAGCATTTT
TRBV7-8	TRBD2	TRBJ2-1	CASSRLAGTYNEQFF	TGTGCCAGCAGCAGACTAGCGGGTACCTACAATGAGCAGTTCTTC
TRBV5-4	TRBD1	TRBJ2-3	CASSLGGQGPDTQYF	TGTGCCAGCAGCTTGGGCGGACAGGGACCAGATACGCAGTATTTT
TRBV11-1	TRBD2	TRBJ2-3	CASRGLAGMTDTQYF	TGTGCCAGCAGGGGACTAGCGGGGATGACAGATACGCAGTATTTT
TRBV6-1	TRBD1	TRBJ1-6	CASSLDRVESPLHF	TGTGCCAGCAGCCTGGACAGGGTCGAATCACCCCTCCACTTT
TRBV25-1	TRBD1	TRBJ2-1	CASSAATGGNEQFF	TGTGCCAGCAGTGCCGCCACAGGGGGCAATGAGCAGTTCTTC
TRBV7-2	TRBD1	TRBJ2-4	CASGDRGKANIQYF	TGTGCCAGCGGAGACAGGGGAAAAGCGAACATTCAGTACTTC
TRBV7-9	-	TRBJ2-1	CASSLGGTAIDNEQFF	TGTGCCAGCAGCTTAGGCGGGACAGCCATTGACAATGAGCAGTTCTTC
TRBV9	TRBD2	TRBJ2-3	CASSVGLATDTQYF	TGTGCCAGCAGCGTCGGACTAGCCACAGATACGCAGTATTTT
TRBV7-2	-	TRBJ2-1	CASSLSATYNEQFF	TGTGCCAGCAGCTTGAGTGCAACCTACAATGAGCAGTTCTTC
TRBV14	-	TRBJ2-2	CASSRQRNTGELFF	TGTGCCAGCAGCCGACAGAGGAACACCGGGGAGCTGTTTTTT
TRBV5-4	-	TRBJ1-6	CASSFANQGRWGSPLHF	TGTGCCAGCAGCTTCGCAAATCAGGGGCGTTGGGGTTCACCCCTCCACTTT
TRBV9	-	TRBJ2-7	CASSVGLEFYEQYF	TGTGCCAGCAGCGTAGGACTAGAATTCTACGAGCAGTACTTC
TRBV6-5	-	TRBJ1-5	CASRRDGYSNQPQHF	TGTGCCAGCAGACGGGACGGGTATAGCAATCAGCCCCAGCATTTT
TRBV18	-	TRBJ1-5	CASSAVSNQPQHF	TGTGCCAGCTCAGCAGTTAGCAATCAGCCCCAGCATTTT